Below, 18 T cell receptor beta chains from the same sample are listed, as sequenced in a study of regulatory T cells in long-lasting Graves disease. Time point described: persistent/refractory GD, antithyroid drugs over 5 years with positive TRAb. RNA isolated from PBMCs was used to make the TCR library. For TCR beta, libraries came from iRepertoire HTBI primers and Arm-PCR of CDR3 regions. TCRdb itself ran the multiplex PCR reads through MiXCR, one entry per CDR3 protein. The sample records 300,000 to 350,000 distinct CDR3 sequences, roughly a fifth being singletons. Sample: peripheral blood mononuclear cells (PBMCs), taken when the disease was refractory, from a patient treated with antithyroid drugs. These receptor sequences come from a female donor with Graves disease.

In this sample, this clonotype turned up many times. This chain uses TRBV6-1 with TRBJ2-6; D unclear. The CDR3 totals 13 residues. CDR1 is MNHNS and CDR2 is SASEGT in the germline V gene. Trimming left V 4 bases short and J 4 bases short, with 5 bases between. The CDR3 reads CASSGWGANVLTF. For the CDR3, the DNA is TGTGCCAGCAGTGGCTGGGGGGCCAACGTCCTGACTTTC.

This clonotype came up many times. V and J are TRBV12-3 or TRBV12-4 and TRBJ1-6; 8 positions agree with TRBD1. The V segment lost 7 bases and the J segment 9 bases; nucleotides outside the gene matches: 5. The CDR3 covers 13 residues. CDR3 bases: TGTGCCAGCAACCTCGACAGGGGTTCACCCCTCCACTTT. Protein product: CASNLDRGSPLHF.

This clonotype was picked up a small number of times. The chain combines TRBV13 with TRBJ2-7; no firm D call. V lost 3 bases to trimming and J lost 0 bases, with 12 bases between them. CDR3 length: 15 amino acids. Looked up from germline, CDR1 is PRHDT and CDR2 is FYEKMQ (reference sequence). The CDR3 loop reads CASSLYGGSSYEQYF. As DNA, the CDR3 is TGTGCCAGCAGCTTGTATGGCGGATCCTCCTACGAGCAGTACTTC.

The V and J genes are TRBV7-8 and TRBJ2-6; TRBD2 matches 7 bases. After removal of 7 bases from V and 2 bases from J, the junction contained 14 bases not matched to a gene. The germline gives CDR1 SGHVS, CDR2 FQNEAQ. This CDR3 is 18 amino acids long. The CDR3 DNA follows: TGTGCCAGCACCTTGGGGGGGTTGGGTCGTACTGGGGCCAACGTCCTGACTTTC. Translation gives CASTLGGLGRTGANVLTF.

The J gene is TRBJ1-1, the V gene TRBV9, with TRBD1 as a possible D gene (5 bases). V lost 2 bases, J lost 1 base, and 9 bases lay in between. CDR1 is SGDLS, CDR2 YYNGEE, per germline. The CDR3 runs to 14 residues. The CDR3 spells CASSVEGENTEAFF. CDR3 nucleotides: TGTGCCAGCAGCGTTGAAGGGGAGAACACTGAAGCTTTCTTT.

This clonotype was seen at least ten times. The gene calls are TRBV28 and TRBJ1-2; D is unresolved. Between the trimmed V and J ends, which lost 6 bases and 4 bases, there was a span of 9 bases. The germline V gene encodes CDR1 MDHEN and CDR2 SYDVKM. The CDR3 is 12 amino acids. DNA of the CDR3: TGTGCCAGCAGCAAAGGAGGCTATGGCTACACCTTC. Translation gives CASSKGGYGYTF.

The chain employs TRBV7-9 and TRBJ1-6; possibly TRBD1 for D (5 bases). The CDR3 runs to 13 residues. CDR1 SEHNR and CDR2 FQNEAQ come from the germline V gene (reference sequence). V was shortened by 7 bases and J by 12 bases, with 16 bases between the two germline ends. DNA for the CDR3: TGTGCCAGCAACCTCTTATCCGGGGGACCCCTCCACTTT. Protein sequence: CASNLLSGGPLHF.

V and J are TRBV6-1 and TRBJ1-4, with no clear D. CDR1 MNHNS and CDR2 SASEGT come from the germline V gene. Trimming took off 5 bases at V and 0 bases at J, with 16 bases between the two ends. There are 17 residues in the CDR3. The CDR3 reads CASSPPDSVATNEKLFF. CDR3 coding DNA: TGTGCCAGCAGTCCTCCGGACTCAGTTGCAACTAATGAAAAACTGTTTTTT.

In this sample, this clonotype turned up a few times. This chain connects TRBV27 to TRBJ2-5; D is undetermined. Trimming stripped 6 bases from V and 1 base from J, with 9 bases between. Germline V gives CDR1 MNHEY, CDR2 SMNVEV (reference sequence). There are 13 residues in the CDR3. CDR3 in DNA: TGTGCCAGCAGCTCCAGAGCCCAAGAGACCCAGTACTTC. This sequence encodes CASSSRAQETQYF.

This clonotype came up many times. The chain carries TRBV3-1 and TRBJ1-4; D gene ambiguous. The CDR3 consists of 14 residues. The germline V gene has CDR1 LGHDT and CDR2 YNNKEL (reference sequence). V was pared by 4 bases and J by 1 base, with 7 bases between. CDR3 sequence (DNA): TGTGCCAGCAGCCTCCGGGAAACTAATGAAAAACTGTTTTTT. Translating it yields CASSLRETNEKLFF.

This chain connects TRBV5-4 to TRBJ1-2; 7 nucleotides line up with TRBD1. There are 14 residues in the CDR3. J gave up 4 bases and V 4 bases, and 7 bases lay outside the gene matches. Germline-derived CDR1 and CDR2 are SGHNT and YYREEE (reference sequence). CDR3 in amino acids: CASSRSRDSYGYTF. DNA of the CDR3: TGTGCCAGCAGCCGATCCCGGGACAGCTATGGCTACACCTTC.

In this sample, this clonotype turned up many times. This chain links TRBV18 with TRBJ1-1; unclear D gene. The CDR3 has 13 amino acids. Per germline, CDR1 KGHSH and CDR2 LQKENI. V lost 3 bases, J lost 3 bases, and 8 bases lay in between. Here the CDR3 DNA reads TGTGCCAGCTCACCCGGGAGGTACACTGAAGCTTTCTTT. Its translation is CASSPGRYTEAFF.

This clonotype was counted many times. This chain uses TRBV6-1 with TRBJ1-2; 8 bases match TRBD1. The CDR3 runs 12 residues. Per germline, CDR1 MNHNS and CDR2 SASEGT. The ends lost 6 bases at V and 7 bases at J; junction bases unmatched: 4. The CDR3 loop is CASRGQGVGYTF. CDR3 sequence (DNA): TGTGCCAGCAGAGGACAGGGCGTTGGCTACACCTTC.

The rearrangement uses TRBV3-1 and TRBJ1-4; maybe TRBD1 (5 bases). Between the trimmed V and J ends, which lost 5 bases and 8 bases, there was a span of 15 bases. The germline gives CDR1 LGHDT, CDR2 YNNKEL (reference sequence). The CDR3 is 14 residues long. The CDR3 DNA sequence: TGTGCCAGCAGCTCGCGAGGGACGGCGGAAAAACTGTTTTTT. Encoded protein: CASSSRGTAEKLFF.

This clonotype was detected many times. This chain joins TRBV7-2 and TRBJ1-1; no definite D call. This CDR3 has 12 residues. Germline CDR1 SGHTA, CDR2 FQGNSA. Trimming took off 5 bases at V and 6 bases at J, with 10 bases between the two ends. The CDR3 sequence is CASSRREAEAFF. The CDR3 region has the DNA TGTGCCAGCAGCCGCCGGGAAGCTGAAGCTTTCTTT.

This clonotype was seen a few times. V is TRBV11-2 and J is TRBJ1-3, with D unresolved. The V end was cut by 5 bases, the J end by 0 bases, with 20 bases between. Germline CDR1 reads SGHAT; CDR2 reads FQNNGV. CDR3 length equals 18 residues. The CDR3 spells CASSHPPRVLSSGNTIYF. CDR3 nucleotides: TGTGCCAGCAGCCACCCGCCGAGGGTCTTAAGCTCTGGAAACACCATATATTTT.

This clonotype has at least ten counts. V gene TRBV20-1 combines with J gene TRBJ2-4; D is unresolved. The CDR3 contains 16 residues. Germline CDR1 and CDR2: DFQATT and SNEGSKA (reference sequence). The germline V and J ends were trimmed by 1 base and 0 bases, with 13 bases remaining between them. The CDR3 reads CSARGMVDIAKNIQYF. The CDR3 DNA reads TGCAGTGCTAGAGGGATGGTTGATATAGCCAAAAACATTCAGTACTTC.

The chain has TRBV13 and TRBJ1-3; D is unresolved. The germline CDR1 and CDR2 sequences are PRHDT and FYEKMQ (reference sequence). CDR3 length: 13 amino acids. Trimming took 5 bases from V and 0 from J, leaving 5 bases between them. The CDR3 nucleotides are TGTGCCAGCAGCCGGATCTCTGGAAACACCATATATTTT. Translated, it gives CASSRISGNTIYF.